This entry lists 15 T cell receptor beta chains sequenced from one sample in a study of T cell clonality in common variable immunodeficiency. TCRdb's copy holds only in-frame clones and misses some; the assay was immunoSEQ multiplex PCR. Observed in the sample are 30,000 to 40,000 clones, none of them singletons. The sequencing input was peripheral blood mononuclear cells. The receptors originated from a person aged 18 to 75 in good health.

This clone was found many times. Read coverage stops 3 residues before the CDR3 terminus; the germline J gene supplies the remainder. This chain uses TRBV15 with TRBJ2-2; 7 nucleotides match TRBD1. After removal of 3 bases from V and 3 bases from J, the junction contained 7 bases not matched to a gene. From germline, CDR1 is LNHNV and CDR2 YYDKDF (reference sequence). The CDR3 runs to 16 residues. CDR3 residues: CATSRGTASDTGELFF. The DNA read from the CDR3 is TGTGCCACCAGCAGGGGGACAGCCTCAGACACCGGGGAG.

This clone was recorded at least ten times. The read halts 3 residues ahead of the CDR3 end, with the missing end drawn from the germline J gene. The rearrangement uses TRBV5-4 and TRBJ2-3; 13 nucleotides line up with TRBD2. Germline CDR1 is SGHNT and CDR2 is YYREEE (reference sequence). V was clipped by 9 bases and J by 0 bases; unmatched bases: 7. CDR3 length: 16 amino acids. This CDR3 reads CAIGLAGVSSTDTQYF. Incomplete CDR3 DNA: TGTGCCATAGGACTAGCGGGAGTGAGTAGCACAGATACG.

The table lists this clone with a few counts. A much bigger clone sits one base away, suggesting this may be a read error. The read finishes 3 residues shy of the CDR3 end, and the germline J gene is used to complete it. The J gene is TRBJ2-7, the V gene TRBV29-1; 9 bases align to TRBD1. The CDR3 is 13 amino acids. The germline V gene has CDR1 SQVTM and CDR2 ANQGSEA. V trimming: 5 bases; J trimming: 2 bases; junction bases outside the gene matches: 4. The chain's CDR3 is CSVSGQGAYEQYF. The sequenced part of the CDR3 DNA is TGCAGCGTTTCGGGACAGGGTGCCTACGAG.

This clone was counted many times. The read finishes 3 residues shy of the CDR3 end, and the germline J gene is used to complete it. The rearrangement links TRBV20-1 to TRBJ1-6, with D possibly TRBD1 on 6 matching bases. Trimming pared 2 bases from V and 1 base from J, leaving 27 bases between. This CDR3 has 21 residues. The germline V gene encodes CDR1 DFQATT and CDR2 SNEGSKA (reference sequence). Partial CDR3 DNA: TGCAGTGCTAGAATAATCGAGGCGCGGGGGCCTGGCGGGTCCTATAATTCACCC. Amino acid sequence: CSARIIEARGPGGSYNSP. The whole CDR3 protein reads CSARIIEARGPGGSYNSPLHF.

This clone has ten or more counts. The CDR3 goes on 3 residues after the read ends, and that part is filled in from the germline J gene. This rearrangement joins TRBV11-3 to TRBJ2-1; the match to TRBD1 covers 8 bases. The junction had 7 bases not matched to a gene; V was cut back by 5 bases and J by 7 bases. Germline lookup yields CDR1 SGHNT and CDR2 YENEEA. The CDR3 totals 14 residues. The sequenced CDR3 bases are TGTGCCAGCAGCGGACAGGGCGGCCCAAATGAG. It translates to CASSGQGGPNE. The full CDR3 protein is CASSGQGGPNEQFF.

This clone was seen ten or more times. CDR3 bases read: TGTGCCATCAGTGGAAGACAGAATGGGAACTCTGGGGCCAACGTC. Translation gives CAISGRQNGNSGANV. The whole CDR3 region reads CAISGRQNGNSGANVLTF. The gene calls are TRBV10-3 and TRBJ2-6, with D possibly matching TRBD1 (5 bases). The read finishes 3 residues shy of the CDR3 end, and the germline J gene is used to complete it. The length of the CDR3 is 18 residues. Trimming stripped 4 bases from V and 0 bases from J, with 16 bases between. Germline assignment: CDR1 ENHRY and CDR2 SYGVKD.

This clone was observed many times. The read gets to within 3 residues of the CDR3 end, and the germline J gene fills in the rest. V usage is TRBV4-2 and J usage is TRBJ1-1; 9 nucleotides align to TRBD1. CDR1 LGHNA and CDR2 YNFKEQ come from the germline V gene. The CDR3 runs 17 residues. V was clipped by 0 bases and J by 5 bases; unmatched bases: 10. CDR3 sequence reads: CASSQDYWTGEGTEAFF. The covered CDR3 bases are TGTGCCAGCAGCCAAGATTACTGGACAGGGGAGGGGACTGAA.

This clone was found many times. The CDR3 goes on 3 residues after the read ends, and that part is filled in from the germline J gene. The V call is TRBV20-1, the J call TRBJ2-3; 12 nucleotides agree with TRBD1. The CDR3 totals 17 residues. After removal of 5 bases from V and 1 base from J, the junction contained 10 bases not matched to a gene. Per the germline V gene, CDR1 is DFQATT and CDR2 is SNEGSKA (reference sequence). CDR3 sequence reads: CSARTGTGGPRTDTQYF. The sequenced part of the CDR3 DNA is TGCAGTGCTCGTACCGGGACAGGGGGCCCTCGCACAGATACG.

The table lists this clone with many counts. An end of the junction differs from the germline gene, which may be a read error. The sequenced CDR3 bases are TGTGCCAATAGTATCTTCGGGTCCTACAATGAG. Protein: CANSIFGSYNE. The CDR3, in full, reads CANSIFGSYNEQFF. The chain carries TRBV19 and TRBJ2-1; D remains ambiguous. The read terminates 3 residues ahead of where the CDR3 ends, so the germline J gene completes it. The CDR3 is 14 residues long. Germline V gene sequence: CDR1 LNHDA, CDR2 SQIVND (reference sequence).

This clone was picked up many times. The CDR3 end lies 3 residues beyond the end of the read and is filled in from the germline J gene. V and J are TRBV7-9 and TRBJ1-4; 8 nucleotides line up with TRBD1. This CDR3 is built from 14 residues. V gave up 5 bases and J gave up 8 bases; unmatched junction bases: 7. The germline V gene encodes CDR1 SEHNR and CDR2 FQNEAQ (reference sequence). The chain's CDR3 is CASSPGQGREKLFF. CDR3 DNA, as far as it was read: TGTGCCAGCAGCCCAGGACAGGGTCGGGAAAAA.

This clone has a count of ten or more. The missing CDR3 end, 3 residues past where the read stops, is filled in from the germline J gene. This sequence joins TRBV10-3 and TRBJ2-6; weak D call: TRBD2 (6 bases). From germline, CDR1 is ENHRY and CDR2 SYGVKD. V dropped 3 bases and J dropped 0 bases, with 12 bases sitting between them. The length of the CDR3 is 17 residues. The DNA read from the CDR3 is TGTGCCATCAGTGACGGGGACTTCGACTCTGGGGCCAACGTC. It is translated as CAISDGDFDSGANV. The entire CDR3 protein reads CAISDGDFDSGANVLTF.

At least ten counts were recorded for this clone. The sequenced part of the CDR3 DNA is TGTGCCAGCAGCCCCCTAACAGGGGTTAACTATGGC. It yields the protein CASSPLTGVNYG. The CDR3 reads in full as CASSPLTGVNYGYTF. The J gene is TRBJ1-2, the V gene TRBV5-5, with TRBD1 matching over 7 bases. With the read ending 3 residues before the CDR3 end, the germline J gene is used to fill in that end. The CDR3 contains 15 residues. V trimming: 4 bases; J trimming: 1 base; junction bases outside the gene matches: 7. Germline V gives CDR1 SGHKS, CDR2 YYEKEE (reference sequence).

This clone was seen ten or more times. The DNA ends 3 residues before the CDR3 does, and the rest of the CDR3 is filled in from the germline J gene. V and J are TRBV20-1 and TRBJ1-5; the match to TRBD1 covers 8 bases. Germline values: CDR1 DFQATT, CDR2 SNEGSKA (reference sequence). The CDR3 has 16 residues. V dropped 1 base and J dropped 0; count of bases not matched to a gene: 5. CDR3 in amino acids: CSARAGGGYSNQPQHF. CDR3 bases read: TGCAGTGCTAGAGCAGGGGGCGGGTATAGCAATCAGCCC.

This clone was observed many times. Read coverage stops 3 residues before the CDR3 terminus; the germline J gene supplies the remainder. The chain uses TRBV19 and TRBJ1-5, with unresolved D. CDR3 length equals 13 residues. Looked up from germline, CDR1 is LNHDA and CDR2 is SQIVND (reference sequence). The ends were cut back, 1 base at V and 4 bases at J, with 5 bases in the middle. The chain's CDR3 is CASSIALNQPQHF. The CDR3 bases that were read are TGTGCCAGTAGTATAGCCTTAAATCAGCCC.

This clone was recorded a few times. The CDR3 goes on 3 residues after the read ends, and that part is filled in from the germline J gene. This chain joins TRBV5-1 and TRBJ2-3, with TRBD1 identical over 9 bases. There are 15 residues in the CDR3. The germline V gene encodes CDR1 SGHRS and CDR2 YFSETQ. Incomplete CDR3 DNA: TGCGCCAGCAGCGGGGGACAGGGAAGGCAAGAGACG. As protein: CASSGGQGRQET. The CDR3 in full is CASSGGQGRQETQYF.